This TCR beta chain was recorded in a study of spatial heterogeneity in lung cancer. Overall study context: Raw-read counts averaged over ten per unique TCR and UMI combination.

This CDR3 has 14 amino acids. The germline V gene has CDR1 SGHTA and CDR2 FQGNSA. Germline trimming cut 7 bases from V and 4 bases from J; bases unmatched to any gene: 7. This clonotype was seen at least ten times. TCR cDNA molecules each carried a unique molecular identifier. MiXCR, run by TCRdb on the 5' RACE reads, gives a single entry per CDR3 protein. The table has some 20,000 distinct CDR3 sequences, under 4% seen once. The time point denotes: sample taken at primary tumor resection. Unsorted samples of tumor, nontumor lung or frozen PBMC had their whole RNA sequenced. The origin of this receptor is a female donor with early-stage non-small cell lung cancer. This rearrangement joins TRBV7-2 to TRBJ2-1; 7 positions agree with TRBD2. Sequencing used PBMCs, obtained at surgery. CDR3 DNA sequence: TGTGCCAGCATCATCGCTAGCGGATACAATGAGCAGTTCTTC. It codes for CASIIASGYNEQFF.